These 8 T cell receptor beta chains came from one sample sequenced in a study of PD-L1 blockade in urothelial cancer. Clones were sequenced by immunoSEQ multiplex PCR, and TCRdb holds only the in-frame ones, with some missing. The repertoire includes 70,000 or so clones, roughly nine tenths of them detected once, and 3.5% to 5.5% sits in the top ten. Specified time point: pretreatment peripheral blood. The sample in question was PBMCs, obtained around atezolizumab (anti-PD-L1) treatment. The receptors stem from a man aged 65 to 79 with urothelial cancer.

This clone was observed a single time. The V call is TRBV11-2, the J call TRBJ2-5; TRBD2 might be the D (6 bases). The CDR3 is 15 residues long. The V end lost 5 bases, the J end lost 1 base, and 14 bases lay between the germline ends. The germline V gene has CDR1 SGHAT and CDR2 FQNNGV. CDR3 nucleotides: TGTGCCAGCAGCCTCCTCGGGGGAGCCCAAGAGACCCAGTACTTC. It codes for CASSLLGGAQETQYF.

This chain links TRBV27 with TRBJ1-3; 9 bases agree with TRBD1. CDR1 is MNHEY and CDR2 is SMNVEV in the germline V gene (reference sequence). The CDR3 is 16 residues long. V lost 5 bases and J lost 3; bases outside the gene matches: 8. CDR3: CASSPITTGGGNTIYF. The CDR3 coding sequence is TGTGCCAGCAGTCCCATCACGACAGGGGGTGGAAACACCATATATTTT.

This clone has a handful of counts. The genes are TRBV5-4 and TRBJ2-3; D possibly corresponds to TRBD1 (5 bases). The CDR3 sequence is 15 residues long. In germline, CDR1 is SGHNT, CDR2 YYREEE (reference sequence). Trimming removed 5 bases at V and 0 bases at J, with 13 bases between. CDR3 DNA sequence: TGTGCCAGCAGTGACAGAACCACTAGCACAGATACGCAGTATTTT. Protein sequence: CASSDRTTSTDTQYF.

CDR3 region: CASSLSSGNTIYF. The CDR3, as DNA: TGCGCCAGCAGTCTTAGCTCTGGAAACACCATATATTTT. The V gene is TRBV10-1, the J gene TRBJ1-3, with D hard to call. V was pared by 5 bases and J by 0 bases, with 5 bases between. CDR3 length: 13 residues. Germline CDR1 is WNHNN and CDR2 is SYGVQD (reference sequence).

The chain employs TRBV15 and TRBJ1-5; 9 bases fit TRBD1. Germline-derived CDR1 and CDR2 are LNHNV and YYDKDF (reference sequence). CDR3 length: 13 amino acids. With 5 bases clipped from V and 7 bases from J, the junction kept 3 bases outside the gene matches. The chain's CDR3 is CATSRDRDQPQHF. In DNA form, the CDR3 reads TGTGCCACCAGCCGGGACAGGGACCAGCCCCAGCATTTT.

The chain has TRBV19 and TRBJ2-3, with TRBD2 as a possible D gene (6 bases). The V end was cut by 4 bases, the J end by 2 bases, with 16 bases between. CDR3 length: 16 residues. Germline lookup yields CDR1 LNHDA and CDR2 SQIVND (reference sequence). The DNA of the CDR3 is TGTGCCAGTAGTACAGGGACTGCCCTCTTCACAGATACGCAGTATTTT. Its protein is CASSTGTALFTDTQYF.

This clone was recorded once. This chain links TRBV5-4 with TRBJ2-3; weak D call: TRBD2 (6 bases). This CDR3 comprises 16 residues. CDR1 and CDR2 from the germline V gene are SGHNT and YYREEE (reference sequence). Trimming pared 3 bases from V and 3 bases from J, leaving 17 bases between. CDR3 sequence (DNA): TGTGCCAGCAGCTCGCAGGTGGGAGGCGGGACAGATACGCAGTATTTT. It specifies CASSSQVGGGTDTQYF.

The chain carries TRBV19 and TRBJ2-6, with D possibly TRBD2 on 5 matching bases. The germline CDR1 and CDR2 sequences are LNHDA and SQIVND (reference sequence). Trimming removed 2 bases from V and 2 bases from J, with 13 bases in between. The CDR3 sequence is 17 residues long. CDR3 region: CASSILDSRPGANVLTF. CDR3 DNA: TGTGCCAGTAGTATACTGGACTCACGACCTGGGGCCAACGTCCTGACTTTC.